The 26 T cell receptor beta chains presented below share a single source sample, sequenced in a study of blood T cell repertoires in COVID-19. This table comes from immunoSEQ multiplex PCR, and its TCRdb copy is limited to in-frame clones, with some not included. Of about 50,000 clones in the sample, nearly 85% are singletons; the top ten hold 16%. The sample was peripheral blood. These receptors came from a man in his forties or fifties with acute or convalescent COVID-19.

This chain links TRBV7-8 with TRBJ1-1; D call uncertain. V was shortened by 5 bases and J by 4 bases, with 11 bases between the two germline ends. CDR1 is SGHVS and CDR2 is FQNEAQ in the germline V gene. The CDR3 has 13 residues. CDR3 in amino acids: CASSPVRSTEAFF. Here the CDR3 DNA reads TGTGCCAGCAGCCCCGTGCGGTCCACTGAAGCTTTCTTT.

V and J are TRBV19 and TRBJ1-2; D unresolved. The germline V gene has CDR1 LNHDA and CDR2 SQIVND (reference sequence). This CDR3 is built from 12 residues. The ends were cut back, 3 bases at V and 4 bases at J, with 6 bases in the middle. The chain's CDR3 is CASSIQAYGYTF. For the CDR3, the DNA is TGTGCCAGTAGTATCCAGGCCTATGGCTACACCTTC.

This clone was observed many times. The V gene is TRBV6-5, the J gene TRBJ2-7; D might be TRBD2 (5 bases). The CDR3 runs 12 residues. Deletions cut 6 bases from V and 4 bases from J, with 10 bases between. The germline CDR1 and CDR2 sequences are MNHEY and SVGAGI. CDR3 DNA sequence: TGTGCCAGCAGGGGAGATCTATACGAGCAGTACGTC. Its protein is CASRGDLYEQYV.

The J gene is TRBJ2-5, the V gene TRBV19; D gene uncertain. The CDR3 is 10 residues long. Trimming left V 6 bases short and J 9 bases short, with 8 bases between. CDR1 and CDR2 (germline): LNHDA, SQIVND (reference sequence). CDR3 in DNA: TGTGCCAGTAGATCCGTGTCCCAGTACTTC. Amino acid sequence: CASRSVSQYF.

The gene calls are TRBV3-1 (or the pseudogene TRBV3-2) and TRBJ1-5; the match to TRBD1 covers 8 bases. The V and J ends lost 8 bases and 6 bases, in that order; junction bases with no gene match: 9. CDR1 LGHDT and CDR2 YNNKEL come from the germline V gene (reference sequence). CDR3 length: 14 residues. Written as DNA, the CDR3 is TGTGCCAGCGGCTTTTCAGGGGGCAGTCAGCCCCAGCATTTT. Residues: CASGFSGGSQPQHF.

The chain uses TRBV9 and TRBJ1-1, with D maybe TRBD1 (5 bases). Trimming shortened V by 3 bases and J by 4 bases, and 10 bases separated the two germline ends. Germline V CDR1 and CDR2: SGDLS, YYNGEE. This CDR3 has 13 residues. CDR3 loop: CASSALGVTEAFF. The CDR3 DNA reads TGTGCCAGCAGCGCCCTAGGGGTCACTGAAGCTTTCTTT.

The rearrangement links TRBV28 to TRBJ2-1; no firm D call. V was shortened by 5 bases and J by 3 bases, with 14 bases between the two germline ends. The CDR3 consists of 15 residues. From germline, CDR1 is MDHEN and CDR2 SYDVKM. The chain's CDR3 is CASSTEERFYNEQFF. The DNA for the CDR3 is TGTGCCAGCAGTACCGAGGAGCGTTTCTACAATGAGCAGTTCTTC.

This chain joins TRBV24-1 and TRBJ2-5; a possible D gene is TRBD1 (5 bases). The length of the CDR3 is 13 residues. V shed 9 bases and J shed 5 bases, with 15 bases lying between them. The V gene's germline CDR1 is KGHDR and CDR2 SFDVKD. The DNA of the CDR3 is TGTGCCACCTCAACAGGAAAGGGGGAGACCCAGTACTTC. Translated, it gives CATSTGKGETQYF.

The V call is TRBV7-8, the J call TRBJ1-1; D is unclear. CDR1 and CDR2 from the germline V gene are SGHVS and FQNEAQ. Deletions cut 3 bases from V and 11 bases from J, with 19 bases between. The CDR3 covers 14 residues. CDR3 coding DNA: TGTGCCAGCAGCTTTGGGCGGGAGGAATGGGAGGCTTTCTTT. The encoded protein is CASSFGREEWEAFF.

The chain is built from TRBV28 and TRBJ1-1; 8 bases agree with TRBD1. CDR1 MDHEN and CDR2 SYDVKM come from the germline V gene. Trimming cost V 8 bases and J 4 bases; bases outside gene matches: 6. The CDR3 sequence is 13 residues long. In DNA form, the CDR3 reads TGTGCCAGCGGCGGACAGGGCCCCACTGAAGCTTTCTTT. It encodes CASGGQGPTEAFF.

This clone was seen more than once but under ten times. The genes are TRBV4-2 and TRBJ1-2; D may be TRBD1 (6 bases). V lost 3 bases to trimming and J lost 5 bases, with 16 bases between them. The CDR3 runs to 15 residues. Germline V gene data show CDR1 as LGHNA and CDR2 as YNFKEQ. The CDR3 here is CASSQDYDRIYGYTF. The CDR3 DNA sequence: TGTGCCAGCAGCCAGGATTACGACAGGATTTATGGCTACACCTTC.

The chain is built from TRBV27 and TRBJ1-6; D is ambiguous. Germline V gives CDR1 MNHEY, CDR2 SMNVEV (reference sequence). The V and J ends lost 3 bases and 7 bases respectively, with 10 bases between them. The CDR3 is 14 amino acids. In nucleotides, the CDR3 is TGTGCCAGCAGTTTTCCGGGAAGGAATTCACCCCTCCACTTT. Translation gives CASSFPGRNSPLHF.

V and J are TRBV7-8 and TRBJ1-6; D possibly corresponds to TRBD1 (6 bases). V was clipped by 7 bases and J by 7 bases, with 14 bases between them. The CDR3 runs 14 residues. The germline CDR1 and CDR2 sequences are SGHVS and FQNEAQ. In nucleotides, the CDR3 is TGTGCCAGCACCCTGGGGGCGCTGAATTCACCCCTCCACTTT. This sequence encodes CASTLGALNSPLHF.

The J gene is TRBJ1-3, the V gene TRBV6-5; a possible D gene is TRBD1 (6 bases). CDR1 is MNHEY, CDR2 SVGAGI, per germline. This CDR3 contains 15 residues. Trimming stripped 6 bases from V and 0 bases from J, with 12 bases between. The CDR3 region is CASRSSDSSGNTIYF. CDR3 DNA: TGTGCCAGCAGATCTTCGGACAGCTCTGGAAACACCATATATTTT.

This clone was observed once. This chain joins TRBV5-1 and TRBJ1-1, with D tentatively TRBD1 (5 bases). Trimming took 4 bases from V and 4 from J, leaving 14 bases between them. The CDR3 consists of 14 residues. Germline-derived CDR1 and CDR2 are SGHRS and YFSETQ. The CDR3: CASSLGREVTEAFF. DNA for the CDR3: TGCGCCAGCAGCCTGGGCAGGGAGGTCACTGAAGCTTTCTTT.

The rearrangement joins TRBV6-6 to TRBJ2-4, with TRBD1 matching over 9 bases. The CDR3 loop spans 12 amino acids. With V trimmed by 6 bases and J by 12 bases, 6 bases remained unmatched. The germline V gene encodes CDR1 MNHNY and CDR2 SVGAGI (reference sequence). CDR3 nucleotide sequence: TGTGCCAGCAGAGAGGGACAGGGAAGTCAGTACTTC. It encodes CASREGQGSQYF.

The V and J genes are TRBV10-3 and TRBJ2-3, with D tentatively TRBD2 (6 bases). The CDR3 length is 13 residues. With 7 bases removed from V and 2 bases from J, the gap between germline ends came to 10 bases. From germline, CDR1 is ENHRY and CDR2 SYGVKD. CDR3 bases: TGTGCCATCAATAGCGGATACACAGATACGCAGTATTTT. It encodes CAINSGYTDTQYF.

This clone was observed a few times. The V call is TRBV12-5, the J call TRBJ2-7; possibly TRBD1 for D (5 bases). Germline CDR1 LGHNT, CDR2 FRNRAP. The CDR3 has 12 amino acids. Trimming stripped 6 bases from V and 9 bases from J, with 15 bases between. Written as DNA, the CDR3 is TGTGCTAGTGGCTCGACAGAGGCCGGGCAGTACTTC. Amino acid sequence: CASGSTEAGQYF.

This clone appeared a single time. V and J are TRBV3-1 (or the pseudogene TRBV3-2) and TRBJ2-7; 12 bases align to TRBD2. The CDR3 length is 14 residues. Trimming took 3 bases from V and 6 from J; bases not matched to a gene: 3. In germline, CDR1 is LGHDT, CDR2 YNNKEL (reference sequence). The CDR3 DNA reads TGTGCCAGCAGCCAGGCTAGCGGGAGGGGCGAGCAGTACTTC. Its protein is CASSQASGRGEQYF.

CDR3 amino acids: CASSLLGGGAVNEQFF. The CDR3 DNA sequence: TGTGCCAGCAGTTTACTGGGCGGGGGGGCTGTCAATGAGCAGTTCTTC. The chain recombines TRBV27 with TRBJ2-1; 9 bases are shared with TRBD2. The CDR3 length is 16 residues. Trimming removed 2 bases from V and 6 bases from J; junction bases left unmatched: 8. Germline values: CDR1 MNHEY, CDR2 SMNVEV (reference sequence).

CDR3 sequence reads: CASSPRQGGTYGYTF. The CDR3 DNA is TGTGCCAGCAGCCCAAGACAGGGGGGTACCTATGGCTACACCTTC. The chain carries TRBV7-6 and TRBJ1-2; 9 bases are shared with TRBD1. After removal of 5 bases from V and 4 bases from J, the junction contained 8 bases not matched to a gene. There are 15 residues in the CDR3. Germline loops: CDR1 SGHVS, CDR2 FNYEAQ.

V and J are TRBV7-6 and TRBJ2-6; D not certain. This CDR3 has 15 residues. Trimming took 0 bases from V and 0 from J, leaving 3 bases between them. Germline lookup yields CDR1 SGHVS and CDR2 FNYEAQ. CDR3 protein: CASSLALSGANVLTF. The CDR3 DNA follows: TGTGCCAGCAGCTTAGCCCTCTCTGGGGCCAACGTCCTGACTTTC.

The chain uses TRBV5-5 and TRBJ2-2; 7 positions match TRBD1. Looked up from germline, CDR1 is SGHKS and CDR2 is YYEKEE (reference sequence). The J segment lost 0 bases and the V segment lost 4 bases, leaving 6 bases of the junction unmatched. This CDR3 is built from 16 residues. CDR3 in amino acids: CASSRGTATNTGELFF. In DNA form, the CDR3 reads TGTGCCAGCAGCAGAGGGACAGCTACGAACACCGGGGAGCTGTTTTTT.

In its sample, this clone was seen a few times. The chain couples TRBV6-6 to TRBJ2-3; D possibly corresponds to TRBD2 (5 bases). The length of the CDR3 is 14 residues. CDR1 MNHNY and CDR2 SVGAGI come from the germline V gene (reference sequence). V lost 4 bases to trimming and J lost 0 bases, with 8 bases between them. Written as DNA, the CDR3 is TGTGCCAGCAGTTCTCGGGGTAGCACAGATACGCAGTATTTT. Translation gives CASSSRGSTDTQYF.

The CDR3: CASTPDGTGRGEQFF. The CDR3 DNA reads TGTGCCAGCACTCCTGATGGGACAGGGCGGGGTGAGCAGTTCTTC. The rearrangement uses TRBV2 and TRBJ2-1; 9 positions agree with TRBD1. The V gene end was trimmed by 7 bases and the J gene end by 9 bases; junction bases not matched to a gene: 13. Germline CDR1 SNHLY, CDR2 FYNNEI. The CDR3 length is 15 residues. Full variable domain (rest looked up from reference TRBV2 and TRBJ2-1): EPEVTQTPSHQVTQMGQEVILRCVPISNHLYFYWYRQILGQKVEFLVSFYNNEISEKSEIFDDQFSVERPDGSNFTLKIRSTKLEDSAMYFCASTPDGTGRGEQFFGPGTRLTVL.

V usage is TRBV2 and J usage is TRBJ1-2, with D hard to call. The V gene's germline CDR1 is SNHLY and CDR2 FYNNEI. Trimming took off 4 bases at V and 5 bases at J, with 5 bases between the two ends. The CDR3 is 11 amino acids. In DNA, the CDR3 is TGTGCCAGCAGTGGAGGGTATGGCTACACCTTC. Its translation: CASSGGYGYTF. The full variable domain, rest sourced from reference TRBV2 and TRBJ1-2, is EPEVTQTPSHQVTQMGQEVILRCVPISNHLYFYWYRQILGQKVEFLVSFYNNEISEKSEIFDDQFSVERPDGSNFTLKIRSTKLEDSAMYFCASSGGYGYTFGSGTRLTVV.